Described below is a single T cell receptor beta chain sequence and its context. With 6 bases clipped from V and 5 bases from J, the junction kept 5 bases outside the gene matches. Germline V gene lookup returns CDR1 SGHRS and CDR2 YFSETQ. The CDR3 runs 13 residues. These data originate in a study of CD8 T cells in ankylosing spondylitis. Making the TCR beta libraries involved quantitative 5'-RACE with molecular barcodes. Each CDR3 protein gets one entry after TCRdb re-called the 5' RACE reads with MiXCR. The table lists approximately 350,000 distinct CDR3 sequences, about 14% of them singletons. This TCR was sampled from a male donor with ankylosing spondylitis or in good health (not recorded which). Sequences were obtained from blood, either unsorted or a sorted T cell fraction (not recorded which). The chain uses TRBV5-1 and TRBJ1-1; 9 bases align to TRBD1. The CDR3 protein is CASNLDRGTEAFF. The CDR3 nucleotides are TGCGCCAGCAATCTGGACAGGGGAACTGAAGCTTTCTTT.